This entry describes one T cell receptor beta chain. Its antigen remains unknown. It was with a sample-barcoded 5' primer and a J-beta primer mix that a second PCR of roughly 6 to 11 cycles was run. One entry per CDR3 protein, called by TCRdb with MiXCR from the 5' RACE reads. The table includes around 1,500,000 distinct CDR3 sequences, around two fifths detected once. This entry comes from a study of blood T cells in healthy people across ages. Whole-study findings and limits: Versus aged donors, long-lived donors had higher diversity and more naive CD4+ cells.

This CDR3 comprises 15 residues. V was clipped by 3 bases and J by 4 bases; unmatched bases: 8. The germline V gene has CDR1 ENHRY and CDR2 SYGVKD. Specimen: blood. The rearrangement joins TRBV10-3 to TRBJ1-2; TRBD1 matches 7 bases. The source of this sequence is a woman aged 18-29 years in good health. CDR3 sequence reads: CAISEPPGGGYGYTF. CDR3 coding DNA: TGTGCCATCAGTGAACCGCCAGGGGGAGGCTATGGCTACACCTTC.